This T cell receptor (beta chain) was identified in a study of metastatic and nonmetastatic thyroid tumors. Study-level information: Comparison of repertoires was carried out across blood and tumor or nodule tissue from malignant and benign thyroid patients.

TCRdb reassembled clones from the PCR reads with MiXCR. The sample records approximately 30,000 clones, roughly 7.1% being singletons. There are many counts of this clone. Deletions cut 2 bases from V and 1 base from J, with 12 bases between. In germline, CDR1 is SEHNR, CDR2 FQNEAQ (reference sequence). The CDR3 runs 15 residues. None of the patients had undergone any treatment ahead of thyroid surgery. This chain links TRBV7-9 with TRBJ2-7, with a possible D match to TRBD1 (6 bases). This clonotype originated in a female donor with papillary thyroid cancer or a benign thyroid nodule (not recorded which). Some clones in this sample may be carry-over from other donors' samples. The source material was blood. The CDR3 nucleotides read TGTGCCAGCAGCTTAAGTGGCAGGGGATCCTACGAGCAGTACTTC. Translating gives CASSLSGRGSYEQYF.